This T cell receptor beta chain derives from a study of blood T cell repertoires in COVID-19. On the study more broadly: COVID-19 samples, acute and convalescent, were from the United States, Italy and Spain. In each case, the material was cDNA or gDNA derived from T cells, B-cell-depleted T cells, or PBMCs.

Authors' data handling: Scientists estimated how many nucleated cells there were by amplifying reference gene primers. Here immunoSEQ multiplex PCR was the method, and the copy in TCRdb shows in-frame clones only, minus some. V and J calls and clone size are those listed in that table; D and trimming were worked out from the DNA. The table shows approximately 240,000 clones, with 85% to 95% occurring only once. This CDR3 region has 15 residues. Trimming removed 6 bases from V and 0 bases from J, with 14 bases in between. The germline CDR1 and CDR2 sequences are MNHEY and SVGAGI. This clonotype originated in a man aged 25-45 years with COVID-19, enrolled during active disease. The sequenced sample was peripheral blood. J is TRBJ1-1 and V is TRBV6-5, with D possibly being TRBD1 (6 bases). The CDR3 sequence: CASRRAQGMNTEAFF. The DNA for the CDR3 is TGTGCCAGCAGGCGAGCACAGGGAATGAACACTGAAGCTTTCTTT.